Reported below is one T cell receptor (beta chain). Its target is unknown. This specimen comes from a study of T cell responses to AZD1222 COVID-19 vaccine. The study's findings and limits: A rise in Spike-specific TCR breadth and depth followed two AZD1222 doses.

This table comes from immunoSEQ multiplex PCR, and its TCRdb copy is limited to in-frame clones, with some not included. In the table there are approximately 100,000 clones, around 90% of which are singletons. V lost 3 bases to trimming and J lost 6 bases, with 9 bases between them. This CDR3 region has 13 residues. Sequencing was performed on peripheral blood, taken 28 days after the second AZD1222 dose. The clonotype originates from an adult who received the AZD1222 COVID-19 vaccine. The chain carries TRBV12-3 or TRBV12-4 and TRBJ1-5; D gene unclear. The CDR3 DNA follows: TGTGCCAGCAGTTTGATCCAAGGTCAGCCCCAGCATTTT. Encoded protein: CASSLIQGQPQHF.